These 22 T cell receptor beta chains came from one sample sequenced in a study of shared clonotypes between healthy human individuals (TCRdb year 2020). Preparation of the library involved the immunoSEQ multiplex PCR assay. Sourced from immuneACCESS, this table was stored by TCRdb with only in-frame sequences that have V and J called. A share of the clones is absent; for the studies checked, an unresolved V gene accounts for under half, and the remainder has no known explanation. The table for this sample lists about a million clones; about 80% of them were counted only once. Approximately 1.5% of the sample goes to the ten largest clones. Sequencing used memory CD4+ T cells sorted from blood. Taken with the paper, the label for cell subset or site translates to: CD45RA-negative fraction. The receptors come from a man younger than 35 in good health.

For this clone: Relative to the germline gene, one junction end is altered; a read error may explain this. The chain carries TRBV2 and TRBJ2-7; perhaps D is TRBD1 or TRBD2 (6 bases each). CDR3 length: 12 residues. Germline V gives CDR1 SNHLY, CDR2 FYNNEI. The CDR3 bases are TGTGCCGGCAGGGGACTTTCCTACGAGCAGTACTTC. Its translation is CAGRGLSYEQYF.

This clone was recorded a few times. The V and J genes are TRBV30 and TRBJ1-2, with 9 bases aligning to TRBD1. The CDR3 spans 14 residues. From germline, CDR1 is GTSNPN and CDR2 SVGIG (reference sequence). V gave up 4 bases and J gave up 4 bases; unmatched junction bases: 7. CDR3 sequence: CAWTRGQGIYGYTF. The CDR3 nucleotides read TGTGCCTGGACCCGGGGACAGGGAATCTATGGCTACACCTTC.

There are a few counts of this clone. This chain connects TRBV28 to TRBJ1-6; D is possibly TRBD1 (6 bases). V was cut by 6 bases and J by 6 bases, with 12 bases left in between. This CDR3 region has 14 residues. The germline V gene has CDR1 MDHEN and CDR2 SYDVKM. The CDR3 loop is CASRLTGPNSPLHF. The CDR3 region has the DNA TGTGCCAGCAGGCTGACAGGTCCTAATTCACCCCTCCACTTT.

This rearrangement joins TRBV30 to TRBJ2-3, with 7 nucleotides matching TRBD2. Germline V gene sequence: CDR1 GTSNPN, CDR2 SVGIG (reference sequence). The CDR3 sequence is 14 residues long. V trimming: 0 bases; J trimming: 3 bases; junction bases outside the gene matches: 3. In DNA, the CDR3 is TGTGCCTGGAGTGTCAGCGGGGTTACAGATACGCAGTATTTT. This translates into CAWSVSGVTDTQYF.

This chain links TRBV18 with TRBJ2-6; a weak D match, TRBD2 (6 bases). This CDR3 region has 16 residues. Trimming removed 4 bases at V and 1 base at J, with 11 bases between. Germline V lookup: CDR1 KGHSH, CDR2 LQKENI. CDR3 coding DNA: TGTGCCAGCTCACTGTCGGGGACTTCTGGGGCCAACGTCCTGACTTTC. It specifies CASSLSGTSGANVLTF.

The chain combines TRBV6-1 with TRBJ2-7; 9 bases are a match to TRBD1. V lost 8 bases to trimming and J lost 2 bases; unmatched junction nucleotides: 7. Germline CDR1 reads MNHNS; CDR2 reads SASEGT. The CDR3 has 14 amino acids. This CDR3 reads CASLRDRATYEQYF. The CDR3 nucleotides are TGTGCCAGCCTCCGGGACAGGGCTACCTACGAGCAGTACTTC.

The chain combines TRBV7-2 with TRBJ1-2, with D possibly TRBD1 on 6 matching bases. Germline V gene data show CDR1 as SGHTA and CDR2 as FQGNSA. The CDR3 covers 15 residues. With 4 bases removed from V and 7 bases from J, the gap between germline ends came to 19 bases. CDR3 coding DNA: TGTGCCAGCAGCTCCAGGGGAGACAGTCGGATTGGCTACACCTTC. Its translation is CASSSRGDSRIGYTF.

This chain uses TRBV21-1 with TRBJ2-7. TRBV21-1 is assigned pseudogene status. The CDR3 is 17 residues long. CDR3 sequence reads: CASSKGVRDPLFYEQYF. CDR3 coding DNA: TGTGCCAGCAGCAAAGGCGTCCGGGACCCTCTTTTCTACGAGCAGTACTTC.

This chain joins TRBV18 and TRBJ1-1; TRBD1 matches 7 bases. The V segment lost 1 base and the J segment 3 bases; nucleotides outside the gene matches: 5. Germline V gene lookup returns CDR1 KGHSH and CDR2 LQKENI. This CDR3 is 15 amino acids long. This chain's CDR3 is CASSPLPGGHTEAFF. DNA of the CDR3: TGTGCCAGCTCACCACTTCCAGGGGGGCACACTGAAGCTTTCTTT.

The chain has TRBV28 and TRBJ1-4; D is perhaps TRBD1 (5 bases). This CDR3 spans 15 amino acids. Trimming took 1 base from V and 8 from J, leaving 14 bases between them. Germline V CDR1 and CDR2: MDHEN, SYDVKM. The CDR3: CASSLFSPGGEKLFF. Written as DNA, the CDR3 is TGTGCCAGCAGTTTATTCTCTCCGGGGGGGGAAAAACTGTTTTTT.

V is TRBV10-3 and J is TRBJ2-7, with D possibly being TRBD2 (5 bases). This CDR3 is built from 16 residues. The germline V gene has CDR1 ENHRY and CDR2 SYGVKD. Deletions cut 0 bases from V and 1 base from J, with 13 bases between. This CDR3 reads CAISESLSSGSYEQYF. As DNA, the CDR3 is TGTGCCATCAGTGAGTCGTTGAGTTCGGGATCCTACGAGCAGTACTTC.

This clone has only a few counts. Written as DNA, the CDR3 is TGTGCCAGCAGTGAGGTCGGGGAAGGCTCCGGGGAGCTGTTTTTT. Translation: CASSEVGEGSGELFF. This rearrangement joins TRBV6-1 to TRBJ2-2; possibly TRBD2 for D (5 bases). V lost 3 bases, J lost 6 bases, and 14 bases lay in between. The CDR3 runs 15 residues. Looked up from germline, CDR1 is MNHNS and CDR2 is SASEGT.

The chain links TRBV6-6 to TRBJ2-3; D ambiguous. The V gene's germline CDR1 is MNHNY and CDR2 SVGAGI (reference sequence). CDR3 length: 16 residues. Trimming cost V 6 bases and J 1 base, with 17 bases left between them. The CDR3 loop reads CASRSGRSRGTDTQYF. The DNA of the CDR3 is TGTGCCAGCAGATCCGGAAGATCCCGAGGCACAGATACGCAGTATTTT.

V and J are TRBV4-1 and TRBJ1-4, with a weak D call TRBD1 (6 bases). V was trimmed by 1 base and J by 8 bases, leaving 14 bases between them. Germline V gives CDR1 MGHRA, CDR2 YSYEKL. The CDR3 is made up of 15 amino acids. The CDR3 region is CASSQGTVQSEKLFF. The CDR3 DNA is TGCGCCAGCAGCCAAGGGACAGTGCAATCCGAAAAACTGTTTTTT.

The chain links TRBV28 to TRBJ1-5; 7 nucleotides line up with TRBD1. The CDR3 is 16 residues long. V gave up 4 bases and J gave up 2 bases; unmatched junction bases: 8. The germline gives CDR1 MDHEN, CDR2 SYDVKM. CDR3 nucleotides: TGTGCCAGCAGTTCCGCTACAGGGGATCGCAATCAGCCCCAGCATTTT. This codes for CASSSATGDRNQPQHF.

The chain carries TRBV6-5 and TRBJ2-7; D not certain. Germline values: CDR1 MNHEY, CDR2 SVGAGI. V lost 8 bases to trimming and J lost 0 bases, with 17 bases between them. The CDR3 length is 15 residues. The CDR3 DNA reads TGTGCCAGCGCAGCCCGTCCCCAAAGCTCCTACGAGCAGTACTTC. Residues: CASAARPQSSYEQYF.

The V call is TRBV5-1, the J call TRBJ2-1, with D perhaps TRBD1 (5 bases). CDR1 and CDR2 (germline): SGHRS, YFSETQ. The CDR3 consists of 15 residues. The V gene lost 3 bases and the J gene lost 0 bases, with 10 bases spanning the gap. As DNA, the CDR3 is TGCGCCAGCAGCTCCGCAGGGAACTCCTACAATGAGCAGTTCTTC. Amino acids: CASSSAGNSYNEQFF.

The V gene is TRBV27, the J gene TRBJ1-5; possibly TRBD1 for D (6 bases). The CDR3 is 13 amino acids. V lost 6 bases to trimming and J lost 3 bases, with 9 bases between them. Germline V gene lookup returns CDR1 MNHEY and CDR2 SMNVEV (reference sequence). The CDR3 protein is CASSRGPNQPQHF. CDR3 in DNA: TGTGCCAGCAGCAGGGGACCCAATCAGCCCCAGCATTTT.

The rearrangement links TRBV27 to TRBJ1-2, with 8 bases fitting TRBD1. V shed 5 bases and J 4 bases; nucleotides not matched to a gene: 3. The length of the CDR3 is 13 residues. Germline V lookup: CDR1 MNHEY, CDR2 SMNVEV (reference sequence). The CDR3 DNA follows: TGTGCCAGCAGTCTTGGACAGGGCTATGGCTACACCTTC. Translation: CASSLGQGYGYTF.

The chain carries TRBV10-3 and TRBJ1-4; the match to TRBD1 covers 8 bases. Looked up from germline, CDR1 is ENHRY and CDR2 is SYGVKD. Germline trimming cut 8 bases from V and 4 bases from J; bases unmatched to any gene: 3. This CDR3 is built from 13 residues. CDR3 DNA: TGTGCCATCGGACAGGGCCTTAATGAAAAACTGTTTTTT. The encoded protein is CAIGQGLNEKLFF.

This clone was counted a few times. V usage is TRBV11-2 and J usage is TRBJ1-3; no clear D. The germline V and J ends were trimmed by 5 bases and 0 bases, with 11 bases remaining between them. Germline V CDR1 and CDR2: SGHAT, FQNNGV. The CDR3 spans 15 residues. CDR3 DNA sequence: TGTGCCAGCAGCCAAGGGCCGAACTCTGGAAACACCATATATTTT. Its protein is CASSQGPNSGNTIYF.

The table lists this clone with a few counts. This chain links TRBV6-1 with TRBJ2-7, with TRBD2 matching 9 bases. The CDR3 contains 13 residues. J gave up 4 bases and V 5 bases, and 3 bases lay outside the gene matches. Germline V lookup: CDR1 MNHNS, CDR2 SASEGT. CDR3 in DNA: TGTGCCAGCAGTCGTAGCGGGAGTTACGAGCAGTACTTC. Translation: CASSRSGSYEQYF.